This is a list of T cell receptor beta chains from one sample in a study of blood T cell repertoires in COVID-19. Measured with immunoSEQ multiplex PCR; TCRdb has only the in-frame clones, and not every one. The sample contains about 80,000 clones, over 70% of which appear only once. Sequencing used peripheral blood. These receptors all stem from a man older than 75 with acute or convalescent COVID-19. CDR3s include the opening cysteine and the closing phenylalanine or tryptophan. Fields, in order: D gene, CDR3 length, V gene, clone size, J gene, CDR3 protein, CDR3 DNA. The D gene is left open where the match is weak. Only part of the rows carry a size: once, few, many, or a class if the clone is expanded.

TRBD1	13	TRBV3-1/TRBV3-2	.	TRBJ1-1	CASSRQGATEAFF	TGTGCCAGCAGCCGACAGGGGGCCACTGAAGCTTTCTTT
.	15	TRBV10-2	.	TRBJ2-3	CASSESGGSHDTQYF	TGCGCCAGCAGTGAGTCTGGCGGTAGTCATGATACGCAGTATTTT
TRBD1	14	TRBV7-9	.	TRBJ1-2	CASSPGQGFFFYTF	TGTGCCAGCAGCCCAGGACAGGGCTTTTTTTTCTACACCTTC
.	12	TRBV7-9	once	TRBJ2-5	CASSLDEETQYF	TGTGCCAGCAGCTTAGACGAGGAGACCCAGTACTTC
TRBD1	14	TRBV7-3	.	TRBJ2-2	CASSTDRGSGELFF	TGTGCCAGCAGCACGGACAGGGGTTCCGGGGAGCTGTTTTTT
.	14	TRBV9	.	TRBJ1-2	CASSVDSGNYGYTF	TGTGCCAGCAGCGTAGATTCGGGGAACTATGGCTACACCTTC
TRBD1	14	TRBV7-8	.	TRBJ1-2	CASSFQGQTYGYTF	TGTGCCAGCAGCTTCCAGGGACAGACTTATGGCTACACCTTC
.	15	TRBV28	.	TRBJ1-2	CASSPQEEGNYGYTF	TGTGCCAGCAGCCCCCAGGAGGAGGGGAACTATGGCTACACCTTC
TRBD1	16	TRBV5-1	.	TRBJ2-1	CASSGQGARGHNEQFF	TGCGCCAGCAGCGGACAGGGGGCGAGGGGACACAATGAGCAGTTCTTC
TRBD2	14	TRBV15	.	TRBJ2-3	CATSRAPSGNTQYF	TGTGCCACCAGCAGAGCCCCTAGCGGTAATACGCAGTATTTT
TRBD1	16	TRBV7-9	.	TRBJ1-1	CASSHDRGLGNTEAFF	TGTGCCAGCAGCCATGACAGGGGGCTTGGAAACACTGAAGCTTTCTTT
TRBD2	14	TRBV7-9	.	TRBJ2-7	CASSPLGGVREQYF	TGTGCCAGCAGCCCTCTGGGGGGGGTGAGGGAGCAGTACTTC
TRBD1	13	TRBV6-5	.	TRBJ1-2	CASSRDREGGYTF	TGTGCCAGCAGCCGGGACAGGGAGGGTGGCTACACCTTC
.	11	TRBV28	.	TRBJ1-2	CASSFSGGYTF	TGTGCCAGCAGTTTTTCAGGTGGCTACACCTTC
.	17	TRBV24-1	few	TRBJ1-2	CATSDGRGGGPFYGYTF	TGTGCCACCAGTGATGGTCGGGGAGGGGGACCCTTCTATGGCTACACCTTC
TRBD1	13	TRBV27	.	TRBJ1-5	CASSRTGDQPQHF	TGTGCCAGCAGCCGGACAGGAGATCAGCCCCAGCATTTT
.	11	TRBV2	.	TRBJ1-2	CASSADYGYTF	TGTGCCAGCAGTGCTGACTATGGCTACACCTTC
.	16	TRBV7-2	once	TRBJ2-3	CASSLVWRSSTDTQYF	TGTGCCAGCAGCTTAGTGTGGAGGTCTAGCACAGATACGCAGTATTTT